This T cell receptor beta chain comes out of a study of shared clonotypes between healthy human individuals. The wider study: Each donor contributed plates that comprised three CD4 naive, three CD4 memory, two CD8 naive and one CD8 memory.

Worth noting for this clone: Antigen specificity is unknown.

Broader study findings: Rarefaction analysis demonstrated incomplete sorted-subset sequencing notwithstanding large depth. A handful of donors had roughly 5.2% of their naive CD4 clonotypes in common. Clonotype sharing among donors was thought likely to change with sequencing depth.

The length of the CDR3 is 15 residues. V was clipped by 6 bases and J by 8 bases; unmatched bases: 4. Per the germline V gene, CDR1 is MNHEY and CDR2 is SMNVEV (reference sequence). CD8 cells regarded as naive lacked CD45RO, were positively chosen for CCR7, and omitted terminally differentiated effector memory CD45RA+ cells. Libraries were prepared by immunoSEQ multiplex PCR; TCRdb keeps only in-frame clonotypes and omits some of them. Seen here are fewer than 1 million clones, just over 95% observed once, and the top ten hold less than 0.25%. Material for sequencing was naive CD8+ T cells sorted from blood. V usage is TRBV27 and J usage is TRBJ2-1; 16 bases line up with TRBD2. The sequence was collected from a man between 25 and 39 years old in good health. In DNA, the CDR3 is TGTGCCAGCAGACTTGGGACTAGCGGGGGGGATGAGCAGTTCTTC. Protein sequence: CASRLGTSGGDEQFF.